The clone carrying this TCR beta chain appeared a few times. Antigen specificity is unknown. Unique-molecular-identifier-tagged TCR beta cDNA libraries were used. Each CDR3 protein gets one entry after TCRdb re-called the PCR reads with MiXCR. The table has under 200,000 distinct CDR3 sequences, 29% seen once. This sample is drawn from a study of post-analysis software for immune sequencing data. The overall study: Relapsing-remitting, secondary progressive and progressive-relapsing courses of multiple sclerosis were included. General study points: TRBV5-6, TRBV5-1 and TRBV20-1 belonged to a set of roughly 5 TRBV segments that were more frequent in patients than controls.

The V gene's germline CDR1 is DFQATT and CDR2 SNEGSKA (reference sequence). CDR3 size: 15 residues. Germline trimming cut 3 bases from V and 5 bases from J; bases unmatched to any gene: 11. The receptor was derived from a girl aged 2-17 years with multiple sclerosis. The chain combines TRBV20-1 with TRBJ2-7, with TRBD2 matching 9 bases. The specimen was blood. The CDR3, as DNA: TGCAGTGCTAGGGCCCCCTTAGCGGGAGTCGACGAGCAGTACTTC. It codes for CSARAPLAGVDEQYF.